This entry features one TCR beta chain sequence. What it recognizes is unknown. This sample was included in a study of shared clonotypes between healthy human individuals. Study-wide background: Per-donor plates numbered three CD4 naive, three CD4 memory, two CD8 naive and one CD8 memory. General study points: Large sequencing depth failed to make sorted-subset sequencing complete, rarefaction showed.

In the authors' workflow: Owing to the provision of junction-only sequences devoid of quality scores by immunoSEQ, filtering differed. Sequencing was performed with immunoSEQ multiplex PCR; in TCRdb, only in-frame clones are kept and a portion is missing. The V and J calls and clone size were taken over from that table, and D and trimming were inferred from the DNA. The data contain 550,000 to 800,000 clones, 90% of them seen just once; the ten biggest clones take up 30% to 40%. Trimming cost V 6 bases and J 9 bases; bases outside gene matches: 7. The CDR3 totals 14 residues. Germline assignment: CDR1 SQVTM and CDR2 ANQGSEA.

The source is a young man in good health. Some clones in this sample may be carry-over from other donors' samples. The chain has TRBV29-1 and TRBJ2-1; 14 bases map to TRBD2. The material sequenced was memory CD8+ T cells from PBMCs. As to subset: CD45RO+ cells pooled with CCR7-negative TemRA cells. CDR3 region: CSVAGTSGSSEQFF. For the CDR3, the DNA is TGCAGCGTGGCCGGGACTAGCGGGAGTAGTGAGCAGTTCTTC.